The 15 T cell receptor beta chains given below trace back to one sample, sequenced in a study of neoadjuvant anti-PD-1 for oral cavity cancer. TCRdb's table, derived via immunoSEQ multiplex PCR, lists solely in-frame clones and lacks some. The table shows about 14,000 clones, with about 64% occurring only once. The sample in question was PBMCs, obtained before nivolumab (anti-PD-1) treatment. The source is a person aged 35 to 85 with oral cavity squamous cell carcinoma.

This clone was picked up one time. V and J are TRBV2 and TRBJ2-1; TRBD2 agrees at 16 bases. Germline trimming cut 4 bases from V and 10 bases from J; bases unmatched to any gene: 7. Germline CDR1 and CDR2: SNHLY and FYNNEI. CDR3 size: 16 residues. CDR3 in amino acids: CASSATGLAGGREQFF. The CDR3 region has the DNA TGTGCCAGCAGTGCAACGGGACTAGCGGGGGGGCGAGAGCAGTTCTTC.

The chain links TRBV7-9 to TRBJ1-4; TRBD1 might be the D (5 bases). Germline V lookup: CDR1 SEHNR, CDR2 FQNEAQ (reference sequence). There are 15 residues in the CDR3. The ends were cut back, 4 bases at V and 7 bases at J, with 16 bases in the middle. CDR3 bases: TGTGCCAGCAGCTCCCCTAGTCGGGGCGGTGAAAAACTGTTTTTT. Its translation: CASSSPSRGGEKLFF. The full variable domain, its missing parts supplied by reference TRBV7-9 and TRBJ1-4, is DTGVSQNPRHKITKRGQNVTFRCDPISEHNRLYWYRQTLGQGPEFLTYFQNEAQLEKSRLLSDRFSAERPKGSFSTLEIQRTEQGDSAMYLCASSSPSRGGEKLFFGSGTQLSVL.

The J gene is TRBJ2-3, the V gene TRBV7-3; 7 bases line up with TRBD1. Germline trimming cut 2 bases from V and 5 bases from J; bases unmatched to any gene: 7. CDR1 and CDR2 (germline): SGHTA, FQGTGA. CDR3 length: 15 amino acids. CDR3 DNA: TGTGCCAGCAGCTTACCCGAAACAGGGGTAGATACGCAGTATTTT. It translates to CASSLPETGVDTQYF.

V gene TRBV6-5 combines with J gene TRBJ2-5, with a possible D match to TRBD1 (6 bases). This CDR3 is built from 16 residues. V lost 4 bases to trimming and J lost 5 bases, with 20 bases between them. Germline assignment: CDR1 MNHEY and CDR2 SVGAGI. In DNA form, the CDR3 reads TGTGCCAGCAGTTCTTCCCGGGGCAGGGGTGCGGAGACCCAGTACTTC. This encodes CASSSSRGRGAETQYF.

This chain links TRBV10-1 with TRBJ2-3; 10 positions match TRBD2. The CDR3 runs to 16 residues. Germline CDR1 WNHNN, CDR2 SYGVQD (reference sequence). V lost 3 bases and J lost 1; bases outside the gene matches: 4. As DNA, the CDR3 is TGCGCCAGCAGTGATACGCTAGCGGGGGGCACAGATACGCAGTATTTT. Its protein product is CASSDTLAGGTDTQYF.

The chain employs TRBV6-1 and TRBJ1-1; D uncertain. The germline V gene has CDR1 MNHNS and CDR2 SASEGT. The CDR3 has 12 amino acids. V dropped 8 bases and J dropped 2 bases, with 9 bases sitting between them. The CDR3, as DNA: TGTGCCAGCCGACACCCTAACACTGAAGCTTTCTTT. This sequence encodes CASRHPNTEAFF.

The genes are TRBV10-3 and TRBJ1-2, with 7 bases fitting TRBD1. Per germline, CDR1 ENHRY and CDR2 SYGVKD. Unmatched junction bases numbered 7, after V lost 6 bases and J lost 6 bases. The CDR3 sequence is 13 residues long. The CDR3 loop is CAISLGGSHGYTF. CDR3 DNA sequence: TGTGCCATCAGCCTAGGGGGCTCTCATGGCTACACCTTC.

The chain uses TRBV30 and TRBJ2-7; 7 bases are a match to TRBD1. The junction had 12 bases not matched to a gene; V was cut back by 2 bases and J by 2 bases. CDR3 length: 16 amino acids. The germline V gene has CDR1 GTSNPN and CDR2 SVGIG (reference sequence). The CDR3 DNA reads TGTGCCTGGAGTCTTTTCGTCGGGACAGTGGCCTACGAGCAGTACTTC. Translating gives CAWSLFVGTVAYEQYF.

This CDR3 is CASSLRQGLYEQYF. CDR3 bases: TGTGCCAGCAGTTTAAGGCAGGGACTCTACGAGCAGTACTTC. The V gene is TRBV27, the J gene TRBJ2-7; possibly TRBD2 for D (6 bases). The CDR3 spans 14 residues. Germline assignment: CDR1 MNHEY and CDR2 SMNVEV (reference sequence). The ends were cut back, 2 bases at V and 3 bases at J, with 11 bases in the middle.

This clone was found a few times. This chain links TRBV11-2 with TRBJ1-2; 7 bases match TRBD1. The CDR3 is made up of 17 amino acids. Germline CDR1 and CDR2: SGHAT and FQNNGV. V lost 6 bases to trimming and J lost 1 base; unmatched junction nucleotides: 14. CDR3 region: CASSLGRGQKGNYGYTF. The DNA for the CDR3 is TGTGCCAGCAGTCTCGGTAGGGGGCAGAAGGGTAACTATGGCTACACCTTC.

This clone was found once. This rearrangement joins TRBV5-1 to TRBJ1-5; D possibly corresponds to TRBD1 (5 bases). This CDR3 spans 12 amino acids. Germline V gene lookup returns CDR1 SGHRS and CDR2 YFSETQ. V was pared by 4 bases and J by 7 bases, with 9 bases between. CDR3 amino acids: CASSRRVQPQHF. In DNA form, the CDR3 reads TGCGCCAGCAGCCGCAGGGTACAGCCCCAGCATTTT. Full variable domain (remainder filled in from reference TRBV5-1 and TRBJ1-5): KAGVTQTPRYLIKTRGQQVTLSCSPISGHRSVSWYQQTPGQGLQFLFEYFSETQRNKGNFPGRFSGRQFSNSRSEMNVSTLELGDSALYLCASSRRVQPQHFGDGTRLSIL.

The chain couples TRBV6-6 to TRBJ2-5; D could derive from TRBD1 or TRBD2 (5 bases each). V was shortened by 0 bases and J by 0 bases, with 8 bases between the two germline ends. Germline-derived CDR1 and CDR2 are MNHNY and SVGAGI (reference sequence). The CDR3 has 15 residues. The CDR3 sequence: CASSYSGTNQETQYF. CDR3 DNA: TGTGCCAGCAGTTACTCCGGGACGAACCAAGAGACCCAGTACTTC.

This clone was seen once. The V and J genes are TRBV18 and TRBJ1-5; 7 bases agree with TRBD1. V lost 3 bases to trimming and J lost 6 bases; unmatched junction nucleotides: 5. This CDR3 has 14 residues. Germline V gives CDR1 KGHSH, CDR2 LQKENI. In DNA form, the CDR3 reads TGTGCCAGCTCACCCGGACAGGCCCCTCAGCCCCAGCATTTT. It specifies CASSPGQAPQPQHF.

The CDR3 region has the DNA TGTGCCAGCAGCTATCAGCTCGCAGGGGTATACGAGCAGTACTTC. Translation gives CASSYQLAGVYEQYF. This rearrangement joins TRBV5-4 to TRBJ2-7; TRBD1 is a possible D gene (6 bases). This CDR3 has 15 residues. V was pared by 3 bases and J by 4 bases, with 17 bases between. The V gene's germline CDR1 is SGHNT and CDR2 YYREEE (reference sequence).

CDR3: CASSVARDSGLEQYF. Written as DNA, the CDR3 is TGTGCCAGTAGTGTCGCCCGGGACAGCGGCTTAGAGCAGTACTTC. The rearrangement joins TRBV19 to TRBJ2-7; 7 nucleotides match TRBD1. Unmatched junction bases numbered 14, after V lost 5 bases and J lost 7 bases. Per the germline V gene, CDR1 is LNHDA and CDR2 is SQIVND (reference sequence). This CDR3 is built from 15 residues.